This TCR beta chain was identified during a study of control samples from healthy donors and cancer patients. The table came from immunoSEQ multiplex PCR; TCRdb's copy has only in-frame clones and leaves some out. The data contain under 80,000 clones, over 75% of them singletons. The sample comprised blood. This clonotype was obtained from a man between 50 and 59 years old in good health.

This CDR3 is CASSLDRNTGELFF. CDR3 DNA: TGTGCCAGCAGTCTCGACAGGAACACCGGGGAGCTGTTTTTT. The chain has TRBV6-5 and TRBJ2-2, with D maybe TRBD1 (5 bases). This CDR3 is 14 amino acids long. Between the trimmed V and J ends, which lost 5 bases and 1 base, there was a span of 8 bases. Germline lookup yields CDR1 MNHEY and CDR2 SVGAGI.